The T cell receptor (beta chain) described here comes from a study of blood T cell repertoires in COVID-19. Study details: The origin of the acute and convalescent COVID-19 samples was the United States, Italy and Spain. The cDNA or gDNA used as material had been derived from T cells, B-cell-depleted T cells, or PBMCs.

Germline V gene data show CDR1 as SGHNT and CDR2 as YENEEA. This CDR3 has 18 amino acids. Trimming at V came to 4 bases and at J to 0 bases, leaving 11 bases not matched to a gene. As handled by the study authors: The assay estimated nucleated cells by amplifying reference gene primers. TCRdb keeps only in-frame clones here, not all; method: immunoSEQ multiplex PCR. Clonal size and the V and J genes are those of that table, whereas D and trimming came from the DNA. The sample includes 90,000 or so clones, around nine tenths of them seen just once. The chain is built from TRBV11-3 and TRBJ2-2; 7 nucleotides agree with TRBD1. Source material: peripheral blood. This sequence originates from a man aged 80 or over with acute or convalescent COVID-19. CDR3 DNA sequence: TGTGCCAGCAGCTCGGGACAGAAAAGAACTGCGAACACCGGGGAGCTGTTTTTT. Translation gives CASSSGQKRTANTGELFF.